Listed here are 18 T cell receptor beta chains from one sample, sequenced in a study of response to subunit inactivated influenza vaccine (dated by TCRdb to 2017 to 2018). The library was prepared using RT-PCR. Sequenced using an Illumina HiSeq 2500. Starting from the raw public reads, TCRdb applied fastp trimming at Q25, assembled clones with MiXCR and retained in-frame beta chains. For every CDR3 protein sequence, its rows merge into one entry that carries the most common genes and DNA. For this sample the table gives about 780,000 distinct CDR3 sequences, of which approximately 17% were detected only once. The ten largest clones take up approximately 11% of the sample. This specimen consisted of PBMCs from blood, obtained more than 4 days after vaccination. Receptor source: a man between 50 and 59 years old who received an inactivated influenza vaccine. Donor details come from another sample of the same person, matched by shared clones.

The rearrangement links TRBV28 to TRBJ2-5; 10 bases line up with TRBD1. Unmatched junction bases numbered 5, after V lost 3 bases and J lost 4 bases. Looked up from germline, CDR1 is MDHEN and CDR2 is SYDVKM. There are 15 residues in the CDR3. The CDR3: CASSLVDRGGETQYF. CDR3 bases: TGTGCCAGCAGTTTGGTGGACAGGGGGGGAGAGACCCAGTACTTC.

The chain links TRBV12-3 or TRBV12-4 to TRBJ2-2; possible D gene TRBD1, 5 bases. This CDR3 spans 16 amino acids. Trimming removed 4 bases from V and 5 bases from J, with 17 bases in between. For the CDR3, the DNA is TGTGCCAGCAGTTCCCACCCCAGGGAAAGGACCGGGGAGCTGTTTTTT. Its protein is CASSSHPRERTGELFF.

This clonotype came up a few times. The chain carries TRBV20-1 and TRBJ1-5; TRBD1 is a possible D gene (5 bases). Germline-derived CDR1 and CDR2 are DFQATT and SNEGSKA (reference sequence). The CDR3 spans 14 residues. The V end was cut by 6 bases, the J end by 2 bases, with 14 bases between. The CDR3 spells CSAEGLGRNQPQHF. In DNA, the CDR3 is TGCAGTGCCGAGGGACTGGGACGCAATCAGCCCCAGCATTTT.

This clonotype was detected a few times. The chain links TRBV20-1 to TRBJ2-7; D is undetermined. CDR1 and CDR2 from the germline V gene are DFQATT and SNEGSKA (reference sequence). This CDR3 has 14 amino acids. Trimming left V 0 bases short and J 0 bases short, with 9 bases between. The CDR3 region is CSARDLWGSYEQYF. For the CDR3, the DNA is TGCAGTGCTAGAGATCTCTGGGGCTCCTACGAGCAGTACTTC.

This clonotype appeared a few times. CDR3 DNA: TGTGCCAGCAGCTTAGCCAGGGGAAGAGGCTACGAGCAGTACTTC. This sequence encodes CASSLARGRGYEQYF. This chain joins TRBV7-2 and TRBJ2-7; D might be TRBD1 (6 bases). The CDR3 runs to 15 residues. Trimming shortened V by 0 bases and J by 3 bases, and 12 bases separated the two germline ends. Germline V gene data show CDR1 as SGHTA and CDR2 as FQGNSA. The full variable domain, rest sourced from reference TRBV7-2 and TRBJ2-7, is GAGVSQSPSNKVTEKGKDVELRCDPISGHTALYWYRQSLGQGLEFLIYFQGNSAPDKSGLPSDRFSAERTGGSVSTLTIQRTQQEDSAVYLCASSLARGRGYEQYFGPGTRLTVT.

This clonotype was observed a handful of times. V is TRBV4-3 and J is TRBJ2-1; D gene ambiguous. CDR3 length: 15 amino acids. V was pared by 1 base and J by 7 bases, with 14 bases between. Germline V gene data show CDR1 as LGHNA and CDR2 as YSLEER. Here the CDR3 reads CASSQGPLLGNEQFF. The CDR3 bases are TGCGCCAGCAGCCAAGGACCCCTTCTCGGGAATGAGCAGTTCTTC.

This clonotype was counted at least ten times. The gene calls are TRBV11-2 and TRBJ2-1, with D hard to call. V was cut by 0 bases and J by 12 bases, with 15 bases left in between. The germline V gene encodes CDR1 SGHAT and CDR2 FQNNGV. The CDR3 loop spans 14 amino acids. CDR3 bases: TGTGCCAGCAGCTTAGACAGAAGCCAAATTGGGCAGTTCTTC. Translating it yields CASSLDRSQIGQFF.

Ten or more counts support this clonotype. The V and J genes are TRBV7-2 and TRBJ2-1; the D gene is possibly TRBD2 (5 bases). CDR3 length: 15 residues. V shed 6 bases and J shed 0 bases, with 12 bases lying between them. Germline V gene sequence: CDR1 SGHTA, CDR2 FQGNSA. Written as DNA, the CDR3 is TGTGCCAGCAGGCGCACGGGGAGCTCCTACAATGAGCAGTTCTTC. Translated, it gives CASRRTGSSYNEQFF. Full variable domain (missing parts from reference TRBV7-2 and TRBJ2-1): GAGVSQSPSNKVTEKGKDVELRCDPISGHTALYWYRQSLGQGLEFLIYFQGNSAPDKSGLPSDRFSAERTGGSVSTLTIQRTQQEDSAVYLCASRRTGSSYNEQFFGPGTRLTVL.

A few counts support this clonotype. The chain is built from TRBV7-2 and TRBJ2-2, with D uncertain. V shed 5 bases and J shed 3 bases, with 13 bases lying between them. CDR3 length: 15 residues. Germline CDR1 SGHTA, CDR2 FQGNSA. CDR3 nucleotide sequence: TGTGCCAGCAGCCACCGGGCACTGGACACCGGGGAGCTGTTTTTT. Its translation: CASSHRALDTGELFF.

The chain has TRBV7-9 and TRBJ2-2; 13 bases line up with TRBD2. J lost 4 bases, V lost 8 bases, and 4 bases had no gene match. Germline CDR1 SEHNR, CDR2 FQNEAQ (reference sequence). The CDR3 loop spans 15 amino acids. The CDR3 is CASRGLAGTTGELFF. The CDR3, as DNA: TGTGCCAGCCGGGGACTAGCGGGAACCACCGGGGAGCTGTTTTTT.

The chain is built from TRBV4-3 and TRBJ2-6; 9 bases fit TRBD2. Germline CDR1 LGHNA, CDR2 YSLEER. The CDR3 is made up of 20 amino acids. The V segment lost 1 base and the J segment 0 bases; nucleotides outside the gene matches: 10. CDR3 sequence (DNA): TGCGCCAGCAGCCAAGTCCCTAGCGGGACCAGAAGCTCTGGGGCCAACGTCCTGACTTTC. As protein: CASSQVPSGTRSSGANVLTF.

The table lists this clonotype with many counts. This rearrangement joins TRBV12-3 or TRBV12-4 to TRBJ2-1; D ambiguous. The V gene lost 2 bases and the J gene lost 9 bases, with 14 bases spanning the gap. The CDR3 is 14 amino acids. Here the CDR3 reads CASSLSDIDVEQFF. Written as DNA, the CDR3 is TGTGCCAGCAGTTTATCCGACATTGACGTTGAGCAGTTCTTC.

The CDR3 DNA follows: TGTGCCAGCAGCCAACCGGGGACAAATGAAAAACTGTTTTTT. Translation gives CASSQPGTNEKLFF. V and J are TRBV5-5 and TRBJ1-4, with D possibly TRBD1 on 6 matching bases. Germline assignment: CDR1 SGHKS and CDR2 YYEKEE (reference sequence). This CDR3 is built from 14 residues. V dropped 4 bases and J dropped 5 bases, with 12 bases sitting between them.

This rearrangement joins TRBV9 to TRBJ1-6; D is ambiguous. Between the trimmed V and J ends, which lost 0 bases and 10 bases, there was a span of 8 bases. Germline CDR1 SGDLS, CDR2 YYNGEE. CDR3 length: 13 amino acids. The CDR3: CASSVAPDSPLHF. The CDR3 DNA sequence: TGTGCCAGCAGCGTAGCACCGGACTCACCCCTCCACTTT.

This clonotype has only a few counts. The V and J genes are TRBV12-3 or TRBV12-4 and TRBJ1-1; D gene ambiguous. The V end was cut by 2 bases, the J end by 6 bases, with 10 bases between. The CDR3 loop spans 13 amino acids. CDR3 protein: CASSLNSGSEAFF. For the CDR3, the DNA is TGTGCCAGCAGTTTAAATAGTGGCTCTGAAGCTTTCTTT.

Only a few counts were recorded for this clonotype. V usage is TRBV4-3 and J usage is TRBJ1-6; 8 nucleotides line up with TRBD1. The CDR3 length is 15 residues. The V segment lost 4 bases and the J segment 7 bases; nucleotides outside the gene matches: 6. CDR1 and CDR2 (germline): LGHNA, YSLEER. The CDR3 is CASSRAGTGNSPLHF. As DNA, the CDR3 is TGCGCCAGCAGCCGAGCCGGGACAGGCAATTCACCCCTCCACTTT.

The genes are TRBV10-3 and TRBJ2-7; maybe TRBD2 (6 bases). The V end was cut by 6 bases, the J end by 4 bases, with 19 bases between. CDR3 length: 15 residues. In germline, CDR1 is ENHRY, CDR2 SYGVKD. The CDR3 nucleotides read TGTGCCATCAGCAAAAGCTCGGGACTCACTTACGAGCAGTACTTC. Amino acid sequence: CAISKSSGLTYEQYF.

This clonotype was observed many times. The chain combines TRBV5-1 with TRBJ2-2; no clear D. The V gene lost 0 bases and the J gene lost 4 bases, with 7 bases spanning the gap. The CDR3 spans 14 residues. Germline V gene lookup returns CDR1 SGHRS and CDR2 YFSETQ. The DNA of the CDR3 is TGCGCCAGCAGCTTGGTGGGTAGCACCGGGGAGCTGTTTTTT. Its translation is CASSLVGSTGELFF.